Shown below are 19 T cell receptor beta chains from a single sample sequenced in a study of CD8 T cells in ankylosing spondylitis. One entry per CDR3 protein, called by TCRdb with MiXCR from the 5' RACE reads. Counted here are approximately 520,000 distinct CDR3 sequences, over 4% occurring once; the ten biggest clones make up under 4.5%. Study observations and caveats: For ankylosing spondylitis blood, a TCR beta motif of eight or nine highly homologous variants appeared characteristic.

Their recognized antigens are unknown. Sequenced material: blood, either unsorted or a sorted T cell fraction (not recorded which). The receptors come from a male donor with ankylosing spondylitis.

This clonotype was seen only a few times. The chain carries TRBV19 and TRBJ2-2; D remains ambiguous. Trimming removed 2 bases from V and 6 bases from J, with 7 bases in between. The CDR3 length is 13 residues. Germline loops: CDR1 LNHDA, CDR2 SQIVND (reference sequence). The CDR3 reads CASSIRRPGELFF. CDR3 nucleotides: TGTGCCAGTAGTATACGAAGGCCCGGGGAGCTGTTTTTT.

This clonotype was detected ten times or more. This chain uses TRBV6-5 with TRBJ2-5; no clear D gene. V lost 2 bases to trimming and J lost 1 base, with 8 bases between them. Germline CDR1 and CDR2: MNHEY and SVGAGI. The CDR3 extends over 14 amino acids. In nucleotides, the CDR3 is TGTGCCAGCAGTTACATCTGGAGCCAAGAGACCCAGTACTTC. Protein product: CASSYIWSQETQYF.

This clonotype was detected many times. The gene calls are TRBV4-2 and TRBJ2-5, with D possibly matching TRBD2 (6 bases). V was shortened by 0 bases and J by 0 bases, with 8 bases between the two germline ends. The CDR3 loop spans 15 amino acids. Looked up from germline, CDR1 is LGHNA and CDR2 is YNFKEQ. CDR3 DNA: TGTGCCAGCAGCCAAGATCGGGACTACCAAGAGACCCAGTACTTC. Its protein is CASSQDRDYQETQYF.

This clonotype was counted at least ten times. The J gene is TRBJ1-1, the V gene TRBV7-2; no reliable D call. The V gene lost 4 bases and the J gene lost 1 base, with 13 bases spanning the gap. The CDR3 totals 15 residues. Germline lookup yields CDR1 SGHTA and CDR2 FQGNSA. The CDR3 DNA follows: TGTGCCAGCAGCTCCCACAGAGGAGGGAACACTGAAGCTTTCTTT. This translates into CASSSHRGGNTEAFF. The entire variable domain, with the rest obtained from reference TRBV7-2 and TRBJ1-1, is as follows: GAGVSQSPSNKVTEKGKDVELRCDPISGHTALYWYRQSLGQGLEFLIYFQGNSAPDKSGLPSDRFSAERTGGSVSTLTIQRTQQEDSAVYLCASSSHRGGNTEAFFGQGTRLTVV.

The table lists this clonotype with many counts. This sequence joins TRBV25-1 and TRBJ1-1; perhaps TRBD1 as D (6 bases). Deletions cut 2 bases from V and 5 bases from J, with 12 bases between. The CDR3 extends over 14 amino acids. The V gene's germline CDR1 is MGHDK and CDR2 SYGVNS. The CDR3 DNA follows: TGTGCCAGCAGTGAAAGGGAGCAGGGGACTGAAGCTTTCTTT. Amino acid sequence: CASSEREQGTEAFF.

In this sample, this clonotype turned up many times. The V gene is TRBV9, the J gene TRBJ2-2; 8 bases are a match to TRBD2. The CDR3 is 16 amino acids. J gave up 2 bases and V 4 bases, and 7 bases lay outside the gene matches. Germline V gene sequence: CDR1 SGDLS, CDR2 YYNGEE. As DNA, the CDR3 is TGTGCCAGCAGCAAAATAGCGGGAATAAACACCGGGGAGCTGTTTTTT. It codes for CASSKIAGINTGELFF. The full variable domain, in which reference TRBV9 and TRBJ2-2 provide the parts outside the CDR3, is DSGVTQTPKHLITATGQRVTLRCSPRSGDLSVYWYQQSLDQGLQFLIQYYNGEERAKGNILERFSAQQFPDLHSELNLSSLELGDSALYFCASSKIAGINTGELFFGEGSRLTVL.

The chain uses TRBV6-2 or TRBV6-3 and TRBJ2-7; 8 bases map to TRBD2. Losses at the gene ends were 6 bases for V and 3 bases for J; bases not matched to a gene: 13. The CDR3 is made up of 16 amino acids. Germline-derived CDR1 and CDR2 are MNHEY and SVGEGT. As DNA, the CDR3 is TGTGCCAGCAGCATCCTTATCGGGAGGGCGGGCTACGAGCAGTACTTC. Translated, it gives CASSILIGRAGYEQYF.

The sample holds many counts of this clonotype. CDR3 nucleotide sequence: TGTGCCAGCAGTTCCGACGGAAACTATGGCTACACCTTC. It codes for CASSSDGNYGYTF. The chain couples TRBV6-2 or TRBV6-3 to TRBJ1-2; D call uncertain. The CDR3 is 13 residues long. Germline CDR1 and CDR2: MNHEY and SVGEGT. The V gene lost 4 bases and the J gene lost 2 bases, with 8 bases spanning the gap.

This clonotype was seen repeatedly, ten times or more. This chain connects TRBV20-1 to TRBJ1-1; no firm D call. Germline values: CDR1 DFQATT, CDR2 SNEGSKA (reference sequence). V was trimmed by 1 base and J by 0 bases, leaving 15 bases between them. The CDR3 spans 16 residues. CDR3 region: CSARVPGYRLNTEAFF. DNA of the CDR3: TGCAGTGCTAGAGTTCCGGGGTATCGATTGAACACTGAAGCTTTCTTT.

This clonotype has ten or more counts. V and J are TRBV5-1 and TRBJ1-6, with D tentatively TRBD1 (6 bases). Germline V gene data show CDR1 as SGHRS and CDR2 as YFSETQ. Trimming removed 3 bases from V and 6 bases from J, with 16 bases in between. The CDR3 contains 16 residues. The CDR3 spells CASSWARDTINSPLHF. The CDR3 region has the DNA TGCGCCAGCAGCTGGGCCCGGGACACCATTAATTCACCCCTCCACTTT.

This clonotype was found many times. The gene calls are TRBV12-3 or TRBV12-4 and TRBJ1-2; D gene ambiguous. The CDR3 totals 13 residues. V was shortened by 0 bases and J by 3 bases, with 5 bases between the two germline ends. CDR3 in amino acids: CASSLAEDYGYTF. The CDR3 coding sequence is TGTGCCAGCAGTTTAGCGGAGGACTATGGCTACACCTTC.

At least ten counts were recorded for this clonotype. The V and J genes are TRBV4-3 and TRBJ2-3, with TRBD2 matching over 7 bases. V lost 3 bases, J lost 2 bases, and 8 bases stayed unmatched. Germline CDR1 LGHNA, CDR2 YSLEER. The CDR3 totals 16 residues. The CDR3 reads CASSQKTSRYTDTQYF. The CDR3 DNA reads TGCGCCAGCAGCCAGAAGACTAGCAGATACACAGATACGCAGTATTTT.

This clonotype was detected ten times or more. The V call is TRBV29-1, the J call TRBJ2-7; no clear D gene. Germline lookup yields CDR1 SQVTM and CDR2 ANQGSEA. V dropped 7 bases and J dropped 6 bases, with 10 bases sitting between them. The CDR3 is 10 amino acids. The CDR3 DNA reads TGCAGCGCGGGTGATGGCGAGCAGTACTTC. It translates to CSAGDGEQYF.

In this sample, this clonotype turned up many times. In DNA, the CDR3 is TGTGCCAGCACTAACGACAGGGGACCCAACACCGGGGAGCTGTTTTTT. Its translation: CASTNDRGPNTGELFF. This chain uses TRBV12-3 or TRBV12-4 with TRBJ2-2, with TRBD1 matching over 8 bases. The CDR3 has 16 amino acids. Trimming at V came to 7 bases and at J to 2 bases, leaving 9 bases not matched to a gene.

The table lists this clonotype with many counts. The gene calls are TRBV5-6 and TRBJ2-3; 13 positions agree with TRBD2. The germline gives CDR1 SGHDT, CDR2 YYEEEE. The junction had 10 bases not matched to a gene; V was cut back by 4 bases and J by 5 bases. This CDR3 spans 17 amino acids. The chain's CDR3 is CASSRKLAGGFVDTQYF. CDR3 DNA: TGTGCCAGCAGCCGAAAACTAGCGGGGGGGTTTGTAGATACGCAGTATTTT.

The V call is TRBV19, the J call TRBJ2-1; D is perhaps TRBD2 (6 bases). The CDR3 length is 12 residues. V lost 11 bases to trimming and J lost 9 bases, with 17 bases between them. Germline CDR1 LNHDA, CDR2 SQIVND (reference sequence). CDR3 region: CAGGNRAGEQFF. The CDR3 DNA reads TGTGCCGGGGGGAACAGAGCGGGTGAGCAGTTCTTC.

This clonotype was recorded at least ten times. This chain joins TRBV7-9 and TRBJ1-1, with 7 bases matching TRBD1. In germline, CDR1 is SEHNR, CDR2 FQNEAQ (reference sequence). The trim removed 5 bases at V and 5 bases at J, leaving 11 bases unmatched. CDR3 length equals 15 residues. The CDR3 is CASSPTRTGGTEAFF. In DNA form, the CDR3 reads TGTGCCAGCAGCCCCACCCGGACAGGCGGGACTGAAGCTTTCTTT.

The sample holds many counts of this clonotype. The chain is built from TRBV25-1 and TRBJ2-3; D ambiguous. This CDR3 comprises 17 residues. Trimming shortened V by 6 bases and J by 1 base, and 20 bases separated the two germline ends. Per germline, CDR1 MGHDK and CDR2 SYGVNS. The CDR3 loop reads CASSSGPRYGGTDTQYF. The CDR3 nucleotides are TGTGCCAGCAGCTCAGGCCCCAGGTATGGGGGCACAGATACGCAGTATTTT. The whole variable domain, remainder taken from reference TRBV25-1 and TRBJ2-3, is EADIYQTPRYLVIGTGKKITLECSQTMGHDKMYWYQQDPGMELHLIHYSYGVNSTEKGDLSSESTVSRIRTEHFPLTLESARPSHTSQYLCASSSGPRYGGTDTQYFGPGTRLTVL.

This clonotype was seen repeatedly, ten times or more. J is TRBJ2-7 and V is TRBV13, with D possibly TRBD1 on 6 matching bases. Trimming left V 0 bases short and J 4 bases short, with 16 bases between. The length of the CDR3 is 16 residues. CDR1 PRHDT and CDR2 FYEKMQ come from the germline V gene (reference sequence). CDR3: CASSLGPGQKSYEQYF. CDR3 coding DNA: TGTGCCAGCAGCTTAGGCCCTGGACAGAAATCTTACGAGCAGTACTTC.